This TCR beta chain was recorded in a study of blood T cell repertoires in COVID-19. Only in-frame clones appear in the TCRdb table, and some are missing; sequencing was by immunoSEQ multiplex PCR. The sample has tens of thousands of clones, roughly four fifths seen once. This clone was detected only once. The CDR3 is made up of 19 amino acids. Germline V gives CDR1 SGDLS, CDR2 YYNGEE. J lost 1 base, V lost 1 base, and 14 bases had no gene match. This TCR was recovered from a man in his 70s with COVID-19, enrolled during active disease. The chain employs TRBV9 and TRBJ2-1; TRBD1 matches at 7 bases. The material sequenced was peripheral blood. CDR3 residues: CASSVTGQKADLSYNEQFF. CDR3 nucleotide sequence: TGTGCCAGCAGCGTAACGGGACAGAAAGCGGATCTATCCTACAATGAGCAGTTCTTC.